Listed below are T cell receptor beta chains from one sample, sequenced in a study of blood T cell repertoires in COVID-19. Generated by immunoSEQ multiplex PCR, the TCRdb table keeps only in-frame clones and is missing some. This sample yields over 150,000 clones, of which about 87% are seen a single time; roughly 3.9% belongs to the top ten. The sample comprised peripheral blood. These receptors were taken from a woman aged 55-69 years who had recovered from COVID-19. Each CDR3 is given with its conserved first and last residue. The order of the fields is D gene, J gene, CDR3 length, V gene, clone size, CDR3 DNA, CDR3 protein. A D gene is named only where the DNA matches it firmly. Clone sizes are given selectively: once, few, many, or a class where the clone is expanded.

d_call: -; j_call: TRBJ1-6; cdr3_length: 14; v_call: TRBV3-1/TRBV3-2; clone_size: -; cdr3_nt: TGTGCCAGCAGCCTGGGAGTCGGTAATTCACCCCTCCACTTT; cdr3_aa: CASSLGVGNSPLHF
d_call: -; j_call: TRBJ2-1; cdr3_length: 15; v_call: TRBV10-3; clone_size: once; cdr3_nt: TGTGCCATCAGCGACCCTAACCCCAGGGCCCATGAGCAGTTCTTC; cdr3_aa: CAISDPNPRAHEQFF
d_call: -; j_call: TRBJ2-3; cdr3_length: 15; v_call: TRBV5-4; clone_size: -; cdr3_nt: TGTGCCAGCAGCTTGGAAGTAGCCAGCACAGATACGCAGTATTTT; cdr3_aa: CASSLEVASTDTQYF
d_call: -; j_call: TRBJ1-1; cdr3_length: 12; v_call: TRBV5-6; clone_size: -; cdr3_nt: TGTGCCAGCAGCTTTTCTGCGACTGAAGCTTTCTTT; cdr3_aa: CASSFSATEAFF
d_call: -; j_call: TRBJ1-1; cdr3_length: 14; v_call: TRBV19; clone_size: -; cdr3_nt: TGTGCCAGTAACCCGATAGGGGAGAACACTGAAGCTTTCTTT; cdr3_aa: CASNPIGENTEAFF
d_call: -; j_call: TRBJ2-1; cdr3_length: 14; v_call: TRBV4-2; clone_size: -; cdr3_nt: TGTGCCAGCAGCCAAGAAAGAGCAGGCCGGGAGCAGTTCTTC; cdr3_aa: CASSQERAGREQFF
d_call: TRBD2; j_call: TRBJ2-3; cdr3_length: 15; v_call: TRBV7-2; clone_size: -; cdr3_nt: TGTGCCAGCAGCTTTTATAGCGGGGGGGCCAATACGCAGTATTTT; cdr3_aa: CASSFYSGGANTQYF
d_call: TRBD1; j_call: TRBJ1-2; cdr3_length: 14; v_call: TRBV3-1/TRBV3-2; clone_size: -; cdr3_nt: TGTGCCAGCAGCCAAGTTCAGGGGGCGACTGGCTACACCTTC; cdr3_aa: CASSQVQGATGYTF
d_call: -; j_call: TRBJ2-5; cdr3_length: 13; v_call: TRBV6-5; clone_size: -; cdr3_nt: TGTGCCAGCAGACAGAGTACAAGAGCGACCCAGTACTTC; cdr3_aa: CASRQSTRATQYF
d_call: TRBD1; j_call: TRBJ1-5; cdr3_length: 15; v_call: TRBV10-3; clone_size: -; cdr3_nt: TGTGCCATCAGTGAGTCGGCAGGGGGCGGCGAGCCCCAGCATTTT; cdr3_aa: CAISESAGGGEPQHF
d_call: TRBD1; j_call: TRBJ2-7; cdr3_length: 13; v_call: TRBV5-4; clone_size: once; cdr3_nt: TGTGCCAGCAGGGCGACAGGGACGGGCGAGCAGTACTTC; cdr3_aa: CASRATGTGEQYF
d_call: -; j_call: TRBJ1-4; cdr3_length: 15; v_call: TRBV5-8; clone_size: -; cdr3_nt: TGTGCCAGCAGCCCCAGGACTCAAACTAATGAAAAACTGTTTTTT; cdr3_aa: CASSPRTQTNEKLFF
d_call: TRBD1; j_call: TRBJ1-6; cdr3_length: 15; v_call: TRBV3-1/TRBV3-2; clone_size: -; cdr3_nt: TGTGCCAGCAGCCAAGGACAGGGTTATAATTCACCCCTCCACTTT; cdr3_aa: CASSQGQGYNSPLHF
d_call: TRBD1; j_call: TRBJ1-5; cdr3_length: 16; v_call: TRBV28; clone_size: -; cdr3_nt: TGTGCCACATTATCGGGACAGGGTTCGGTCAATCAGCCCCAGCATTTT; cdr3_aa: CATLSGQGSVNQPQHF
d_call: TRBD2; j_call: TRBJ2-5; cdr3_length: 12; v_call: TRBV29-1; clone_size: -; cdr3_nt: TGCAGCCAAAGCGGGGCTCAAGAGACCCAGTACTTC; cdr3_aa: CSQSGAQETQYF
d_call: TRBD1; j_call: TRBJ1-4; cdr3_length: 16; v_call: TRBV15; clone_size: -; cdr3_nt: TGTGCCACCAGCAGAGCCCGGACAGGGTTTAATGAAAAACTGTTTTTT; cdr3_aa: CATSRARTGFNEKLFF
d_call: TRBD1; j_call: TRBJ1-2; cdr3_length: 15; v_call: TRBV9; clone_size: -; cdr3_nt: TGTGCCAGCAGCCCACTCGACAGGGACAACTATGGCTACACCTTC; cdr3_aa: CASSPLDRDNYGYTF
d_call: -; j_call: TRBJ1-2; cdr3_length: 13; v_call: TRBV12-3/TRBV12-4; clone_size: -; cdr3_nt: TGTGCCAGCTCTTTTCCCGGGAACTATGGCTACACCTTC; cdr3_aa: CASSFPGNYGYTF
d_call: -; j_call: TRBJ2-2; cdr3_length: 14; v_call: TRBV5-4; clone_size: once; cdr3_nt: TGTGCCAGCAGCCTGCCGGGGATGGGCGGGGAGCTGTTTTTT; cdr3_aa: CASSLPGMGGELFF
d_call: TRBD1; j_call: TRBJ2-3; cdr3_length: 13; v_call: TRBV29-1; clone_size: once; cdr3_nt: TGCAGCGGGTGGACAGGGGGCACAGATACGCAGTATTTT; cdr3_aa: CSGWTGGTDTQYF
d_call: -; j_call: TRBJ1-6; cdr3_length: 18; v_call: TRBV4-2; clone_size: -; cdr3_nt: TGTGCCAGCAGCCAATCCCCCCCAGGGACGGGAGGGAGTTCACCCCTCCACTTT; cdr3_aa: CASSQSPPGTGGSSPLHF
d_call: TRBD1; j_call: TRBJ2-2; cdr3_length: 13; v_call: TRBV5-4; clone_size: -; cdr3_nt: TGTGCCAGCAGCTGGACAGGGGCCGGGGAGCTGTTTTTT; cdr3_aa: CASSWTGAGELFF
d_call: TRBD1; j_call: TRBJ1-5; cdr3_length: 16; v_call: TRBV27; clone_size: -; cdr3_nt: TGTGCCAGCAGTCCTGGACAGGGACGTGGCAATCAGCCCCAGCATTTT; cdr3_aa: CASSPGQGRGNQPQHF
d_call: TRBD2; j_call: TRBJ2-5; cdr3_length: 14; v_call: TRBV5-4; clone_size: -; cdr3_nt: TGTGCCAGCAGCAATGGACTAGCGGGGGGGCGGGTCTACTTC; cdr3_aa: CASSNGLAGGRVYF
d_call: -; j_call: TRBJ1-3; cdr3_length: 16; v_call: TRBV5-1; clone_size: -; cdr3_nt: TGCGCCAGCAGTAAGCACAGCTCTCTGGAAGGAAACACCATATATTTT; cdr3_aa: CASSKHSSLEGNTIYF
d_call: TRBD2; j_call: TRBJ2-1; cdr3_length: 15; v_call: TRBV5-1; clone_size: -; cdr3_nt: TGCGCCAGCAGCCCGGGGGGGACCTCCTACAATGAGCAGTTCTTC; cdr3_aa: CASSPGGTSYNEQFF
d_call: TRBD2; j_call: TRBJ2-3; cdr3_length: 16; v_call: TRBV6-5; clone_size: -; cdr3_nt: TGTGCCAGCAGTTACGCGGCTAGCGGGGGAGAGGATACGCAGTATTTT; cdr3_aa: CASSYAASGGEDTQYF
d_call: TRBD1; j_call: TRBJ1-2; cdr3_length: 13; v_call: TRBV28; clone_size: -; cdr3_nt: TGTGCCAGCAGGTCTGGACAGGGCTATGGCTACACCTTC; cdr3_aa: CASRSGQGYGYTF
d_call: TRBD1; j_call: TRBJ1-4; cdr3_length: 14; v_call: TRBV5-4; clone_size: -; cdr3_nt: TGTGCCAGCAGCTGGACAGGGGGCGACGAAAAACTGTTTTTT; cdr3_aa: CASSWTGGDEKLFF
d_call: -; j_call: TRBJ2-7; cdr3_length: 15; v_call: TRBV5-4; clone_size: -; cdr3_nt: TGTGCCAGCAGCTTGGCCGGAGGGGAGTACTACAAGCAGTACTTC; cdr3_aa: CASSLAGGEYYKQYF
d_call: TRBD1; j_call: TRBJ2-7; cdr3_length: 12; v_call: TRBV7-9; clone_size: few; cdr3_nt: TGTGCCAGCAGCTTAACAGGGGACGAGCAGTACTTC; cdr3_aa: CASSLTGDEQYF
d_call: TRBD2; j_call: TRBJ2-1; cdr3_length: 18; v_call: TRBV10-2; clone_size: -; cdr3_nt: TGCGCCAGCAGGGATGGGGCGGGGGGACCCACTCGGGTCAATGAGCAGTTCTTC; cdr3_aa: CASRDGAGGPTRVNEQFF
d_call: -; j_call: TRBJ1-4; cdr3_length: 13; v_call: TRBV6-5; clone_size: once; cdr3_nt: TGTGCCAGCAGTACCACGATCGGGGAAAAACTGTTTTTT; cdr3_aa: CASSTTIGEKLFF
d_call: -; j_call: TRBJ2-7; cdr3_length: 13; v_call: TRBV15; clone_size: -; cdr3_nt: TGTGCCACCAGCAGATCGGGGATTGGCGAGCAGTACTTC; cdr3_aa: CATSRSGIGEQYF
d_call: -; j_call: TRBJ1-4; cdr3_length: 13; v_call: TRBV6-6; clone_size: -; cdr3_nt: TGTGCCAGCAGTTCTCCCGGGATTGAAAAACTGTTTTTT; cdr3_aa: CASSSPGIEKLFF
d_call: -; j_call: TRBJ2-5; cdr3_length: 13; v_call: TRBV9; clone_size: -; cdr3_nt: TGTGCCAGCAGCCTTCGGGGTCAAGAGACCCAGTACTTC; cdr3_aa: CASSLRGQETQYF
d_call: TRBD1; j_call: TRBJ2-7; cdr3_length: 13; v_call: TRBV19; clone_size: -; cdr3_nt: TGTGCCAGTAGTACGGGACAGGGCCTCGAGCAGTACTTC; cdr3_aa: CASSTGQGLEQYF
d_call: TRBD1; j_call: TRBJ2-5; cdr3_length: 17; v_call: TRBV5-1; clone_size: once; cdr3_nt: TGCGCCAGCACCTTACTTACCGGGACAGTGGACCAAGAGACCCAGTACTTC; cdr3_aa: CASTLLTGTVDQETQYF
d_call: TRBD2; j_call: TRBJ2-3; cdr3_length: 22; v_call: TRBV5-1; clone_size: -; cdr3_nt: TGCGCCAGCAGCTTACAACGTAGCGGGGGGGCCGATCAAGTCAGGTGGGCAGATACGCAGTATTTT; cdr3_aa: CASSLQRSGGADQVRWADTQYF
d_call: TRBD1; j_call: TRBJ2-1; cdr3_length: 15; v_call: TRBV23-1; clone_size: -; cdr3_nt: TGCGCCAGCAGTCAATGGGGGACAGACTACAATGAGCAGTTCTTC; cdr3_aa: CASSQWGTDYNEQFF
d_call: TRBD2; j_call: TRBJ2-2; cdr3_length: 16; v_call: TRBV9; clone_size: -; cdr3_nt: TGTGCCAGCAGCGTAGGGACTAGCGGGGTTTCCGGGGAGCTGTTTTTT; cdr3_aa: CASSVGTSGVSGELFF
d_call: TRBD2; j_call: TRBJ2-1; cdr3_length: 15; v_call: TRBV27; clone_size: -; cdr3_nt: TGTGCCAGCAGTCCCCTAGCGGGGGCCTACAATGAGCAGTTCTTC; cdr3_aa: CASSPLAGAYNEQFF
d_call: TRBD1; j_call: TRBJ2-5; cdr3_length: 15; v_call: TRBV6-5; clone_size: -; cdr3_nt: TGTGCCAGCACCCGGACAGGGTTCTACCAAGAGACCCAGTACTTC; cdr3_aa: CASTRTGFYQETQYF
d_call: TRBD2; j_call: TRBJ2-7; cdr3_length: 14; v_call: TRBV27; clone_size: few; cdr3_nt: TGTGCCAGCAGTTTAAGCGGGAACACCTACGAGCAGTACTTC; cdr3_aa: CASSLSGNTYEQYF
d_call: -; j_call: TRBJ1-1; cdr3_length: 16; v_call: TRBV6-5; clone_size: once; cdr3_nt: TGTGCCAGCAGTTACTCGTCTTGGGTGGCGGAGAAAGAAGCTTTCTTT; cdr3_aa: CASSYSSWVAEKEAFF
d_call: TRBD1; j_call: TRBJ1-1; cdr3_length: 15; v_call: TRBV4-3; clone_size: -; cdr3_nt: TGCGCCAGCAGCCAAGGGGGGCAGGGGGCAACTGAAGCTTTCTTT; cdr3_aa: CASSQGGQGATEAFF
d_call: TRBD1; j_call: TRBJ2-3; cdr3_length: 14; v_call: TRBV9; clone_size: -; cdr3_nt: TGTGCCAGCAGCCCGGGACAGGGGTCAGATACGCAGTATTTT; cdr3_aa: CASSPGQGSDTQYF
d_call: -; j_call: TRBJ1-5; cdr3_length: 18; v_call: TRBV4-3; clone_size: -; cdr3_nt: TGCGCCAGCAGCCAAGATCATGTTGGCAGGGATAGCAATCAGCCCCAGCATTTT; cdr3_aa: CASSQDHVGRDSNQPQHF
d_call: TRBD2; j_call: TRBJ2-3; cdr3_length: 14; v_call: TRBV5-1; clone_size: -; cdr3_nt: TGCGCCAGCAGCTTTAGCGGGGGGGCAGATACGCAGTATTTT; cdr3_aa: CASSFSGGADTQYF
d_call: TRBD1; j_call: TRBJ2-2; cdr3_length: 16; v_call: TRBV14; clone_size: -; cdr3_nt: TGTGCCAGCAGCCGCGGACAGGGGGTGAACACCGGGGAGCTGTTTTTT; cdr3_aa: CASSRGQGVNTGELFF
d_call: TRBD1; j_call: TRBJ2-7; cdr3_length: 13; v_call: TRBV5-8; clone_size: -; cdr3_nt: TGTGCCAGCAGGGGGACAGGGTTCTACGAGCAGTACTTC; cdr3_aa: CASRGTGFYEQYF
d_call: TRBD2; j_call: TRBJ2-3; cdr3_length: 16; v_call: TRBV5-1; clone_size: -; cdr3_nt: TGCGCCAGCAGCTTGGAAGGTCAGCGGGGAATAACTACGCAGTATTTT; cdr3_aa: CASSLEGQRGITTQYF
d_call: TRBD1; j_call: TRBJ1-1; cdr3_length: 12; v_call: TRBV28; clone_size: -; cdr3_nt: TGTGCCAGCGGGACAGGTAACACTGAAGCTTTCTTT; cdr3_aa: CASGTGNTEAFF
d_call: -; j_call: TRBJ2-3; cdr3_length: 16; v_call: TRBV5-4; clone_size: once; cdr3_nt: TGTGCCAGCAGCTTGGCATTAGCGGGGGACAGGAATACGCAGTATTTT; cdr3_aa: CASSLALAGDRNTQYF
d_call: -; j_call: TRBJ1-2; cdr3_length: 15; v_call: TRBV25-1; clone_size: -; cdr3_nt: TGTGCCAGCAGTGAATATTACAGGGATGGGGGCGGCTACACCTTC; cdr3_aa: CASSEYYRDGGGYTF
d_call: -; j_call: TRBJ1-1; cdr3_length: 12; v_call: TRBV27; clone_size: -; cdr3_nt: TGTGCCAGCAGTTCAGGGAACACTGAAGCTTTCTTT; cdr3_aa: CASSSGNTEAFF
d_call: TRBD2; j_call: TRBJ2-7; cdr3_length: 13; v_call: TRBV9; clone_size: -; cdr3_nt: TGTGCCAGCAGGGGAGGACTAGGCAGGGAGCAGTACTTC; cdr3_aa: CASRGGLGREQYF
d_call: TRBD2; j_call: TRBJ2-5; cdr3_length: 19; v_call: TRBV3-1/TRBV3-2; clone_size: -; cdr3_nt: TGTGCCAGCAGCCAAGATCTGGGACTAGCGGGGGGGCTGGGGGAGACCCAGTACTTC; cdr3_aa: CASSQDLGLAGGLGETQYF
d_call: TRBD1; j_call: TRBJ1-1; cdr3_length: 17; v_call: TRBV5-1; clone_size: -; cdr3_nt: TGCGCCAGCAGCTTGGCCGGGACAGGGCCCCTCGACACTGAAGCTTTCTTT; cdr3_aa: CASSLAGTGPLDTEAFF